Shown below are 19 T cell receptor beta chains from a single sample sequenced in a study of CD8+ T cells in alopecia areata. cDNA reverse transcribed from extracted RNA served as the sequencing template. Measured with immunoSEQ multiplex PCR; TCRdb has only the in-frame clones, and not every one. The sample has roughly 140,000 clones, approximately 85% seen once. The treatment: oral pan-JAK inhibitor, 5-10 mg twice daily. The sequencing here drew on CD8+ T cells sorted from blood, taken at week 4, from a patient treated with tofacitinib. The receptors stem from a human donor with alopecia areata.

This chain links TRBV15 with TRBJ2-5; D is perhaps TRBD2 (5 bases). The last part of the DNA fits TRBJ2-7 better; the J call may be wrong. The CDR3 is made up of 15 amino acids. Germline V gene data show CDR1 as LNHNV and CDR2 as YYDKDF (reference sequence). In DNA form, the CDR3 reads TGTGCCACCAGCAGAGATCTCGGGGTCTCCTACGAGCAGTACTTC. It codes for CATSRDLGVSYEQYF.

The chain is built from TRBV4-3 and TRBJ1-2; D uncertain. V shed 0 bases and J shed 4 bases, with 9 bases lying between them. The CDR3 is 14 residues long. The germline V gene has CDR1 LGHNA and CDR2 YSLEER. This CDR3 reads CASSQDKEAYGYTF. The DNA for the CDR3 is TGCGCCAGCAGCCAAGATAAGGAGGCCTATGGCTACACCTTC.

V gene TRBV30 combines with J gene TRBJ1-4; D is perhaps TRBD1 (5 bases). Germline V CDR1 and CDR2: GTSNPN, SVGIG (reference sequence). Trimming removed 4 bases at V and 6 bases at J, with 15 bases between. CDR3 length: 14 amino acids. The CDR3 loop is CAWKSGTQHEKLFF. In DNA, the CDR3 is TGTGCCTGGAAATCGGGGACGCAACATGAAAAACTGTTTTTT.

V and J are TRBV30 and TRBJ1-2; TRBD1 aligns across 7 bases. Germline V gene lookup returns CDR1 GTSNPN and CDR2 SVGIG (reference sequence). The CDR3 is 15 amino acids. V lost 3 bases and J lost 5; bases outside the gene matches: 12. This CDR3 is CAWSPTGVGGYGYTF. CDR3 in DNA: TGTGCCTGGAGCCCAACAGGGGTTGGTGGGTATGGCTACACCTTC.

This chain joins TRBV25-1 and TRBJ2-7; TRBD1 matches 11 bases. This CDR3 is built from 10 residues. Germline V gene data show CDR1 as MGHDK and CDR2 as SYGVNS. CDR3 nucleotide sequence: TGTGCCAGCAGTGAAGGGACAGGGGGAGTC. It codes for CASSEGTGGV.

The chain links TRBV6-6 to TRBJ2-7; TRBD1 or TRBD2 may be the D gene (5 bases each). Germline V CDR1 and CDR2: MNHNY, SVGAGI (reference sequence). CDR3 length: 14 amino acids. Trimming pared 6 bases from V and 1 base from J, leaving 13 bases between. The CDR3 nucleotides read TGTGCCAGCAGCGGGACGGCCGGATCCTACGAGCAGTACTTC. As protein: CASSGTAGSYEQYF.

This sequence joins TRBV12-5 and TRBJ2-5; D not certain. The CDR3 covers 15 residues. Deletions cut 6 bases from V and 2 bases from J, with 16 bases between. CDR1 LGHNT and CDR2 FRNRAP come from the germline V gene. The CDR3 bases are TGTGCTAGTGGCTCCCCGATGGACCCTCAAGAGACCCAGTACTTC. Residues: CASGSPMDPQETQYF. The full variable domain, rest sourced from reference TRBV12-5 and TRBJ2-5, is DARVTQTPRHKVTEMGQEVTMRCQPILGHNTVFWYRQTMMQGLELLAYFRNRAPLDDSGMPKDRFSAEMPDATLATLKIQPSEPRDSAVYFCASGSPMDPQETQYFGPGTRLLVL.

This clone came up a few times. The V call is TRBV29-1, the J call TRBJ2-1, with D perhaps matching TRBD1 or TRBD2 (7 bases each). This CDR3 spans 15 amino acids. Germline CDR1 SQVTM, CDR2 ANQGSEA. With 7 bases removed from V and 9 bases from J, the gap between germline ends came to 25 bases. This CDR3 reads CSAQGGDSASGEQFF. The CDR3 DNA is TGCAGCGCCCAGGGGGGGGACAGTGCCTCTGGTGAGCAGTTCTTC.

The chain uses TRBV6-4 and TRBJ2-3, with a tentative D call TRBD2 (5 bases). V lost 0 bases and J 3 bases, leaving 7 bases between the germline ends. The CDR3 sequence is 14 residues long. From germline, CDR1 is MRHNA and CDR2 SNTAGT. CDR3 loop: CASSDSRLTDTQYF. The CDR3, as DNA: TGTGCCAGCAGTGACTCCCGACTAACAGATACGCAGTATTTT.

The J gene is TRBJ2-3, the V gene TRBV27; D is possibly TRBD2 (5 bases). CDR1 and CDR2 from the germline V gene are MNHEY and SMNVEV (reference sequence). V lost 6 bases, J lost 2 bases, and 15 bases lay in between. This CDR3 comprises 15 residues. The CDR3 DNA sequence: TGTGCCAGCAGAGCCACGGTCGGGGTCACAGATACGCAGTATTTT. Protein product: CASRATVGVTDTQYF.

CDR3: CASTGTGTDTQYF. CDR3 coding DNA: TGTGCCAGCACCGGCACGGGCACAGATACGCAGTATTTT. The rearrangement links TRBV27 to TRBJ2-3; D is unresolved. The CDR3 totals 13 residues. CDR1 is MNHEY, CDR2 SMNVEV, per germline (reference sequence). The V end was cut by 7 bases, the J end by 1 base, with 9 bases between.

This clone was recorded only once. V and J are TRBV27 and TRBJ2-2; TRBD1 matches 10 bases. This CDR3 is built from 16 residues. Trimming at V came to 2 bases and at J to 5 bases, leaving 5 bases not matched to a gene. Germline-derived CDR1 and CDR2 are MNHEY and SMNVEV (reference sequence). The CDR3 DNA follows: TGTGCCAGCAGTTTACTGACAGGGGGCCCAACCGGGGAGCTGTTTTTT. It specifies CASSLLTGGPTGELFF.

The chain carries TRBV14 and TRBJ2-3; 11 nucleotides match TRBD2. This CDR3 is built from 16 residues. CDR1 SGHDN and CDR2 FVKESK come from the germline V gene. The trim removed 3 bases at V and 4 bases at J, leaving 6 bases unmatched. The CDR3 region has the DNA TGTGCCAGCAGCCATTGGATAGCGGGGGGGCCAGATACGCAGTATTTT. Translating gives CASSHWIAGGPDTQYF. Complete variable domain (other parts from reference TRBV14 and TRBJ2-3): EAGVTQFPSHSVIEKGQTVTLRCDPISGHDNLYWYRRVMGKEIKFLLHFVKESKQDESGMPNNRFLAERTGGTYSTLKVQPAELEDSGVYFCASSHWIAGGPDTQYFGPGTRLTVL.

This chain links TRBV25-1 with TRBJ2-6; D unresolved. The CDR3 runs to 13 residues. From germline, CDR1 is MGHDK and CDR2 SYGVNS. V lost 8 bases, J lost 3 bases, and 8 bases lay in between. The DNA of the CDR3 is TGTGCCAGCGGCCGCGGTGGGGCCAACGTCCTGACTTTC. This encodes CASGRGGANVLTF.

V usage is TRBV19 and J usage is TRBJ1-1; TRBD1 matches 7 bases. V lost 5 bases, J lost 7 bases, and 13 bases stayed unmatched. Germline values: CDR1 LNHDA, CDR2 SQIVND (reference sequence). There are 15 residues in the CDR3. CDR3 DNA: TGTGCCAGTAGTTTCTCGAAGGGGGCTTTAGTTGAAGCTTTCTTT. This gives the protein CASSFSKGALVEAFF.

This clone was counted a single time. The chain is built from TRBV2 and TRBJ2-1; D remains unclear. V was clipped by 4 bases and J by 4 bases, with 11 bases between them. The CDR3 length is 14 residues. Per the germline V gene, CDR1 is SNHLY and CDR2 is FYNNEI. The CDR3 reads CASSGDSPYNEQFF. Here the CDR3 DNA reads TGTGCCAGCAGTGGTGACTCCCCGTACAATGAGCAGTTCTTC.

The table lists this clone with a few counts. The V gene is TRBV7-3, the J gene TRBJ2-1; D may match TRBD1 or TRBD2 (5 bases each). The CDR3 length is 15 residues. V was trimmed by 1 base and J by 3 bases, leaving 10 bases between them. The germline CDR1 and CDR2 sequences are SGHTA and FQGTGA. CDR3 DNA: TGTGCCAGCAGCTTAAGCCCGGGGCTCTACAATGAGCAGTTCTTC. Translation: CASSLSPGLYNEQFF.

The chain has TRBV6-5 and TRBJ2-5; 7 bases are shared with TRBD2. CDR1 MNHEY and CDR2 SVGAGI come from the germline V gene. The CDR3 extends over 13 amino acids. Unmatched junction bases numbered 5, after V lost 5 bases and J lost 5 bases. The DNA of the CDR3 is TGTGCCAGCAGTCACCCTAGCGGTGAGACCCAGTACTTC. Translating gives CASSHPSGETQYF.

This clone was observed once. This chain uses TRBV30 with TRBJ2-7; D ambiguous. Germline V lookup: CDR1 GTSNPN, CDR2 SVGIG (reference sequence). The CDR3 has 12 amino acids. V lost 3 bases and J lost 5, with 11 bases in between. This CDR3 reads CAWRRMPHEQYF. The CDR3 nucleotides read TGTGCCTGGAGGCGGATGCCCCACGAGCAGTACTTC.